This TCR beta chain was retrieved from a study of T-cell reconstitution after alpha-beta-depleted transplantation in children. Construction of the TCRbeta library involved unique molecular identifiers. TCRdb reprocessed the PCR reads via MiXCR and lists one record per CDR3 protein. The sample consists of about 640,000 distinct CDR3 sequences, around a sixth of them appearing once. The junction had 7 bases not matched to a gene; V was cut back by 5 bases and J by 3 bases. The CDR3 covers 18 residues. CDR1 and CDR2 from the germline V gene are SGHTA and FQGTGA. This TCR was recovered from a human donor who donated a stem cell graft to a child with acute myeloid leukemia. The chain links TRBV7-3 to TRBJ2-2, with 15 positions matching TRBD2. The input for sequencing was PBMCs from the stem cell graft donor, taken from the stem cell graft. DNA of the CDR3: TGTGCCAGCAGCCCCGGACTAGCGGGGGGGCCGGACACCGGGGAGCTGTTTTTT. It specifies CASSPGLAGGPDTGELFF.